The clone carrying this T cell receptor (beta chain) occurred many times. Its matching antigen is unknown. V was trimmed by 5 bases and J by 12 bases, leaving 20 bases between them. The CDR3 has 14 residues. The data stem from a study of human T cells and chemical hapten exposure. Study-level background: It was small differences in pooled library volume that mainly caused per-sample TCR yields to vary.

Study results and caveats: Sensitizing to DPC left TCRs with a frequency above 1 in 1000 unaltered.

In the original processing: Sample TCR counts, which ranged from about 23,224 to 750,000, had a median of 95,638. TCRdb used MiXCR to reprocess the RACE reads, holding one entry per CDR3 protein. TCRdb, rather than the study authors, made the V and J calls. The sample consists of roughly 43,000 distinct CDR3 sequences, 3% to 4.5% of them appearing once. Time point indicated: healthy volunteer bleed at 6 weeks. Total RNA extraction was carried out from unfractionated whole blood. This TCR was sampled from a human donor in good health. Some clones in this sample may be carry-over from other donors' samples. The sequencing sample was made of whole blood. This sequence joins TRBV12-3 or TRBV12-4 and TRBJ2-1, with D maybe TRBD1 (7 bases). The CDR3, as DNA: TGTGCCAGCAGTCCATCTGGCAGGGGGGTCTGGCAGTTCTTC. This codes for CASSPSGRGVWQFF.